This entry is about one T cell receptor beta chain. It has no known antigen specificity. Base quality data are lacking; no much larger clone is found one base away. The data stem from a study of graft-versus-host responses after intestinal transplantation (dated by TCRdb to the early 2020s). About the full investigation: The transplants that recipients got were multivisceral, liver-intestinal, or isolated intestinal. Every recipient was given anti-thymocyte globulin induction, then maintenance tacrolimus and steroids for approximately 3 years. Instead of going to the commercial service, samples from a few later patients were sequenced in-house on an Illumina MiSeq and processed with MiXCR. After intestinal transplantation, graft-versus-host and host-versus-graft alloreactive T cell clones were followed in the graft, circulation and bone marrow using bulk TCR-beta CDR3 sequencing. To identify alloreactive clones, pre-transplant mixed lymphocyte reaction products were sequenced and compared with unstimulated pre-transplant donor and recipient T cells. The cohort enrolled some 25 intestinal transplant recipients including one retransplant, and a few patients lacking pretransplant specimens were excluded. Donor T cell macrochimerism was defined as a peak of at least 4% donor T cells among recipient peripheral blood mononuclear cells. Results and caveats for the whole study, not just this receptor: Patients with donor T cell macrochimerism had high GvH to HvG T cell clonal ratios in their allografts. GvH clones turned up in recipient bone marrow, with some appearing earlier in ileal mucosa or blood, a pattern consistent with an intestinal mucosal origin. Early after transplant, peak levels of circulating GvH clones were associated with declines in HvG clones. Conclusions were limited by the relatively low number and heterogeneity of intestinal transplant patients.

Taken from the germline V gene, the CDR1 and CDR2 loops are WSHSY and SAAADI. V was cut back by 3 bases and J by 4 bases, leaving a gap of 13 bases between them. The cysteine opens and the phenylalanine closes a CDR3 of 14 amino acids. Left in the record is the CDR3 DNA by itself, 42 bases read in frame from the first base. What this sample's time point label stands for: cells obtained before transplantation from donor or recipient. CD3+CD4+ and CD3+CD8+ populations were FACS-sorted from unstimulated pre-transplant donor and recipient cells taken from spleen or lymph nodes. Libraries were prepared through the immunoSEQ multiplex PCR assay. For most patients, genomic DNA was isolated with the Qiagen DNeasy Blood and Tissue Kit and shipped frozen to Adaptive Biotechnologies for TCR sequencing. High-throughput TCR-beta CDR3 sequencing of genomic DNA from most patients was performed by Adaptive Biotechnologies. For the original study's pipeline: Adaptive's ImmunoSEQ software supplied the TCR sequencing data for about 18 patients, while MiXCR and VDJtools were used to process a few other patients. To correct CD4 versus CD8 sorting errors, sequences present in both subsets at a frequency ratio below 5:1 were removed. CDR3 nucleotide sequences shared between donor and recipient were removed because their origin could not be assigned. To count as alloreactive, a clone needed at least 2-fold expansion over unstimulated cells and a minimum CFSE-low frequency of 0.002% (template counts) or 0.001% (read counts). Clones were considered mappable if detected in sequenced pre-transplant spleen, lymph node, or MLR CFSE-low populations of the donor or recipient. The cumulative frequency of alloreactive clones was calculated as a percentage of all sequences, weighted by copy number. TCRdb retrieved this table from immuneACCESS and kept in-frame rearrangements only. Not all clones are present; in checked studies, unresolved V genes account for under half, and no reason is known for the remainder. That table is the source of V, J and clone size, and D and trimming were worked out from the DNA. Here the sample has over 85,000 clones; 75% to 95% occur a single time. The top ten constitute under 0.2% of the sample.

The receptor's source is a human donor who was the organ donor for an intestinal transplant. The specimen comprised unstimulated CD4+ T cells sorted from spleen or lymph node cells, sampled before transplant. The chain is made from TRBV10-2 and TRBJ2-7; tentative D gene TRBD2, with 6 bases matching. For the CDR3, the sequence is CASSERGTDYEQYF. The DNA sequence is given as TGCGCCAGCAGTGAAAGAGGGACTGATTACGAGCAGTACTTC.